This record concerns one T cell receptor (beta chain) sequence. This specimen belongs to a study of blood T cell repertoires in COVID-19. Study information: COVID-19 samples collected from the United States, Italy and Spain covered acute and convalescent phases. T cells, B-cell-depleted T cells, or PBMCs provided the cDNA or gDNA that served as material.

Original handling: Researchers report that nucleated cell counts were estimated from reference gene primer amplification. Assay: immunoSEQ multiplex PCR; the TCRdb copy retains only in-frame clones and omits some. The V and J calls and the clone size are those of that table, but D and trimming were determined from the DNA. The sample has 200,000 to 250,000 clones; around 90% are singletons. CDR1 and CDR2 (germline): SGHNT, YYREEE (reference sequence). Germline trimming cut 0 bases from V and 7 bases from J; bases unmatched to any gene: 11. This CDR3 has 17 residues. The chain uses TRBV5-4 and TRBJ2-2; 8 positions agree with TRBD2. This receptor was taken from a man aged 60 to 75 who had recovered from COVID-19. The material sequenced was peripheral blood. CDR3 loop: CASSLGSSGSRGGELFF. The DNA for the CDR3 is TGTGCCAGCAGCTTGGGGTCGAGCGGGAGTCGTGGCGGGGAGCTGTTTTTT.